A selection of T cell receptor beta chains follows, all from one sample in a study of early T cells in non-severe SARS-CoV-2 infection. MiXCR, applied by TCRdb to the 5' RACE reads, yields one record per CDR3 protein. Of over 55,000 distinct CDR3 sequences listed, 9.5% to 15% are singletons. Sequencing was done on a sample of whole blood. These TCRs come from an adult who was a healthcare worker with PCR-confirmed SARS-CoV-2 infection or an uninfected control (not recorded which). Each CDR3 is given with its conserved first and last residue. The D gene is left open where the match is weak. Some rows have no size entry. The others give once, few or many, or a class for an expanded clone.

cdr3_aa	cdr3_nt	d_call	clone_size	j_call	v_call	cdr3_length
CASSLDWPPQETQYF	TGTGCCAGCAGCTTAGACTGGCCCCCCCAAGAGACCCAGTACTTC	NA	many	TRBJ2-5	TRBV7-8	15
CASSLVLAGVKETQYF	TGCGCCAGCAGCTTGGTACTCGCGGGGGTTAAAGAGACCCAGTACTTC	TRBD2	many	TRBJ2-5	TRBV5-1	16
CSAHNSGRATDTQYF	TGCAGTGCTCACAATAGCGGGAGGGCTACAGATACGCAGTATTTT	TRBD2	many	TRBJ2-3	TRBV20-1	15
CASSLQAGGNGEQFF	TGTGCCAGCTCACTCCAAGCGGGAGGCAACGGGGAGCAGTTCTTC	TRBD2	many	TRBJ2-1	TRBV18	15
CASSLSGGASGANVLTF	TGTGCCAGCAGTTTATCGGGGGGCGCTTCTGGGGCCAACGTCCTGACTTTC	NA	many	TRBJ2-6	TRBV27	17
CASNHDYNEQFF	TGTGCCAGCAACCACGATTACAATGAGCAGTTCTTC	NA	many	TRBJ2-1	TRBV28	12
CSVRAGGLGETQYF	TGCAGCGTTAGAGCGGGGGGGCTCGGAGAGACCCAGTACTTC	TRBD2	NA	TRBJ2-5	TRBV29-1	14
CSVAFYNEQFF	TGCAGCGTTGCGTTCTACAATGAGCAGTTCTTC	NA	many	TRBJ2-1	TRBV29-1	11
CASSYGGGSQPQHF	TGTGCCAGCAGTTACGGGGGGGGAAGTCAGCCCCAGCATTTT	NA	many	TRBJ1-5	TRBV6-5	14
CSVDTSTASTDTQYF	TGCAGCGTTGACACTAGCACTGCTAGCACAGATACGCAGTATTTT	NA	NA	TRBJ2-3	TRBV29-1	15
CASSVGPPYGPQHF	TGTGCCAGCAGTGTCGGACCGCCGTATGGGCCCCAGCATTTT	NA	NA	TRBJ1-5	TRBV2	14
CATSDGEVNTEAFF	TGTGCCACCAGTGATGGGGAAGTGAACACTGAAGCTTTCTTT	NA	many	TRBJ1-1	TRBV24-1	14
CSVGQGLTGGYTF	TGCAGCGTCGGACAGGGGTTGACCGGTGGCTACACCTTC	TRBD1	many	TRBJ1-2	TRBV29-1	13
CASRKWRGDTEAFF	TGTGCCAGCAGGAAGTGGAGGGGGGACACTGAAGCTTTCTTT	NA	many	TRBJ1-1	TRBV6-5	14
CASSPPDRGSNIQYF	TGTGCCAGCTCACCACCCGACAGGGGTAGTAACATTCAGTACTTC	TRBD1	many	TRBJ2-4	TRBV18	15
CASSPGTSGLPYEQYF	TGTGCCAGCAGTCCCGGGACTAGCGGGTTACCCTACGAGCAGTACTTC	TRBD2	many	TRBJ2-7	TRBV27	16
CSARGGYGGRRENYGYTF	TGCAGTGCTAGAGGAGGATATGGGGGGCGTAGAGAAAACTATGGCTACACCTTC	NA	many	TRBJ1-2	TRBV20-1	18
CASSLVCEQYF	TGTGCCAGCAGCTTGGTCTGCGAGCAGTACTTC	NA	NA	TRBJ2-7	TRBV7-2	11
CASSLYSGPNTEAFF	TGTGCCAGCAGCTTGTACTCAGGCCCGAACACTGAAGCTTTCTTT	NA	many	TRBJ1-1	TRBV5-5	15
CASSPLAGGQSSYNEQFF	TGTGCCAGCTCACCATTAGCGGGAGGACAGAGCTCCTACAATGAGCAGTTCTTC	TRBD2	many	TRBJ2-1	TRBV18	18
CAWSKVPGMRTDTQYF	TGTGCCTGGAGCAAGGTGCCGGGCATGCGAACAGATACGCAGTATTTT	NA	many	TRBJ2-3	TRBV30	16
CASNRDRAEDTQYF	TGTGCCAGCAACCGGGACAGGGCAGAAGATACGCAGTATTTT	TRBD1	NA	TRBJ2-3	TRBV7-9	14
CATSRAGKGGYTF	TGTGCCACCAGCAGAGCCGGGAAGGGCGGCTACACCTTC	NA	many	TRBJ1-2	TRBV15	13
CASSQEGGEGGYGYTF	TGTGCCAGCAGCCAAGAGGGAGGGGAAGGAGGCTATGGCTACACCTTC	NA	NA	TRBJ1-2	TRBV4-2	16
CASSPGRADSYEQYF	TGTGCCAGCTCACCAGGTCGAGCGGACTCCTACGAGCAGTACTTC	NA	many	TRBJ2-7	TRBV18	15
CAISVGTGYNEQFF	TGTGCCATCAGTGTGGGGACAGGCTACAATGAGCAGTTCTTC	TRBD1	NA	TRBJ2-1	TRBV10-3	14
CASSQDGNTGELFF	TGTGCCAGCAGCCAGGATGGGAACACCGGGGAGCTGTTTTTT	NA	many	TRBJ2-2	TRBV7-2	14
CASSLSGTGGYEQYF	TGTGCCAGCAGCTTATCGGGGACAGGGGGGTACGAGCAGTACTTC	TRBD1	many	TRBJ2-7	TRBV13	15
CSARRDRTQNEQFF	TGCAGTGCTAGACGGGACAGAACGCAAAATGAGCAGTTCTTC	TRBD1	many	TRBJ2-1	TRBV20-1	14
CASSSLGGTRDVDTQYF	TGTGCCAGCAGCTCGCTAGGAGGGACTAGGGACGTAGATACGCAGTATTTT	TRBD2	NA	TRBJ2-3	TRBV28	17
CAISESPNGGTEAFF	TGTGCCATCAGTGAGTCCCCAAATGGTGGCACTGAAGCTTTCTTT	NA	many	TRBJ1-1	TRBV10-3	15
CASSSPNLDRARYNEQFF	TGTGCCAGCAGCTCCCCTAACTTGGACAGGGCCCGTTACAATGAGCAGTTCTTC	TRBD1	many	TRBJ2-1	TRBV28	18
CASSVRAGGPSTDTQYF	TGTGCCAGCAGCGTACGGGCGGGGGGCCCTAGCACAGATACGCAGTATTTT	TRBD2	many	TRBJ2-3	TRBV9	17
CAISLGPSYEQYF	TGTGCCATCTCCCTTGGGCCATCCTACGAGCAGTACTTC	NA	many	TRBJ2-7	TRBV7-6	13
CASSLARTSGYDTQYF	TGTGCCAGCAGCTTAGCGCGGACTAGCGGTTACGATACGCAGTATTTT	TRBD2	many	TRBJ2-3	TRBV7-8	16
CASSSGLRGSDTQYF	TGTGCCAGTAGTTCGGGACTACGCGGCTCAGATACGCAGTATTTT	TRBD2	many	TRBJ2-3	TRBV19	15
CASRVALSTEAFF	TGTGCCAGCAGGGTGGCGCTTAGCACTGAAGCTTTCTTT	NA	many	TRBJ1-1	TRBV27	13
CSVEAVTEHSSYEQYF	TGCAGCGTTGAAGCGGTGACAGAACATAGCTCCTACGAGCAGTACTTC	NA	NA	TRBJ2-7	TRBV29-1	16
CASSPLGESSYEQYF	TGTGCCAGCAGCCCCCTCGGGGAGAGCTCCTACGAGCAGTACTTC	NA	many	TRBJ2-7	TRBV14	15